Shown below are 11 T cell receptor beta chains from a single sample sequenced in a study of cytomegalovirus exposure and HLA in healthy donors. Use of 60 Vbeta and 13 Jbeta primers characterized the PCR. The data were produced by immunoSEQ multiplex PCR, yet TCRdb's version contains in-frame clones alone and is incomplete. The table has 85,000 to 100,000 clones, around 73% seen once; the top ten hold more than 3%. The material sequenced was PBMCs. Source of these receptors: a middle-aged man in good health and CMV-seronegative.

This chain uses TRBV28 with TRBJ2-5, with 10 bases matching TRBD1. Per the germline V gene, CDR1 is MDHEN and CDR2 is SYDVKM. This CDR3 is built from 14 residues. With 5 bases clipped from V and 5 bases from J, the junction kept 5 bases outside the gene matches. CDR3 nucleotide sequence: TGTGCCAGCAGTGCAGACAGGGGGCACGAGACCCAGTACTTC. This sequence encodes CASSADRGHETQYF. The full variable domain, with the rest looked up from reference TRBV28 and TRBJ2-5, is DVKVTQSSRYLVKRTGEKVFLECVQDMDHENMFWYRQDPGLGLRLIYFSYDVKMKEKGDIPEGYSVSREKKERFSLILESASTNQTSMYLCASSADRGHETQYFGPGTRLLVL.

The J gene is TRBJ2-1, the V gene TRBV7-9; 7 bases agree with TRBD2. Germline-derived CDR1 and CDR2 are SEHNR and FQNEAQ (reference sequence). V dropped 2 bases and J dropped 7; count of bases not matched to a gene: 8. The CDR3 sequence is 15 residues long. DNA of the CDR3: TGTGCCAGCAGCTTACTTCGGCGGGAGTGGAATGAGCAGTTCTTC. This translates into CASSLLRREWNEQFF. Supplemented by reference TRBV7-9 and TRBJ2-1, the full variable domain reads DTGVSQNPRHKITKRGQNVTFRCDPISEHNRLYWYRQTLGQGPEFLTYFQNEAQLEKSRLLSDRFSAERPKGSFSTLEIQRTEQGDSAMYLCASSLLRREWNEQFFGPGTRLTVL.

The gene calls are TRBV5-1 and TRBJ2-7; 11 bases match TRBD2. The germline gives CDR1 SGHRS, CDR2 YFSETQ. V lost 0 bases to trimming and J lost 3 bases; unmatched junction nucleotides: 5. This CDR3 has 16 amino acids. CDR3 in amino acids: CASSLERTSGLYEQYF. CDR3 DNA: TGCGCCAGCAGCTTGGAAAGGACTAGCGGGCTCTACGAGCAGTACTTC.

This clone was counted a single time. The chain employs TRBV10-1 and TRBJ1-5, with D tentatively TRBD1 (5 bases). The V end was cut by 2 bases, the J end by 3 bases, with 23 bases between. The CDR3 length is 19 residues. From germline, CDR1 is WNHNN and CDR2 SYGVQD (reference sequence). CDR3 residues: CASSETPRDKGSTNQPQHF. The CDR3 DNA reads as TGCGCCAGCAGTGAGACCCCCAGGGATAAAGGGTCGACCAATCAGCCCCAGCATTTT.

The chain couples TRBV6-1 to TRBJ1-5; 8 bases match TRBD1. Trimming removed 6 bases from V and 4 bases from J; junction bases left unmatched: 8. The CDR3 covers 15 residues. The germline V gene encodes CDR1 MNHNS and CDR2 SASEGT. The CDR3 spells CASRARQGTNQPQHF. The CDR3 bases are TGTGCCAGCAGAGCCCGACAGGGGACGAATCAGCCCCAGCATTTT.

This chain uses TRBV5-1 with TRBJ2-3; 12 nucleotides align to TRBD2. There are 16 residues in the CDR3. The ends lost 1 base at V and 8 bases at J; junction bases unmatched: 8. CDR1 is SGHRS, CDR2 YFSETQ, per germline. CDR3 DNA: TGCGCCAGCAGCTTGTTTTGGACTAGCGGGGAAGCTACGCAGTATTTT. Protein product: CASSLFWTSGEATQYF.

The rearrangement uses TRBV5-1 and TRBJ2-7; D possibly corresponds to TRBD2 (5 bases). Germline V gene data show CDR1 as SGHRS and CDR2 as YFSETQ. With 1 base removed from V and 1 base from J, the gap between germline ends came to 9 bases. This CDR3 region has 14 residues. CDR3 DNA: TGCGCCAGCAGCTTGAGGACGGGATCCTACGAGCAGTACTTC. It encodes CASSLRTGSYEQYF.

The rearrangement links TRBV6-6 to TRBJ2-3, with a possible D match to TRBD1 (6 bases). Germline V lookup: CDR1 MNHNY, CDR2 SVGAGI (reference sequence). V was shortened by 5 bases and J by 6 bases, with 15 bases between the two germline ends. This CDR3 is built from 14 residues. CDR3 loop: CASSNLGGADTQYF. The CDR3 bases are TGTGCCAGCAGTAACCTAGGGGGAGCTGATACGCAGTATTTT.

This chain connects TRBV6-1 to TRBJ2-2, with 10 bases matching TRBD2. The germline gives CDR1 MNHNS, CDR2 SASEGT. This CDR3 comprises 15 residues. Unmatched junction bases numbered 5, after V lost 7 bases and J lost 3 bases. Here the CDR3 reads CASTRTSGDTGELFF. The CDR3 bases are TGTGCCAGCACTCGGACTAGCGGCGACACCGGGGAGCTGTTTTTT.

The CDR3 nucleotides read TGTGCCAGCAGTATGACAGGGGGGTACTACGAGCAGTACTTC. Translated: CASSMTGGYYEQYF. V is TRBV28 and J is TRBJ2-7, with 9 bases aligning to TRBD1. This CDR3 is 14 amino acids long. After removal of 5 bases from V and 3 bases from J, the junction contained 5 bases not matched to a gene. Germline V CDR1 and CDR2: MDHEN, SYDVKM.

CDR3 residues: CASTTLSIANYGYTF. The CDR3 nucleotides are TGTGCCAGCACGACATTGTCCATAGCTAACTATGGCTACACCTTC. The chain joins TRBV5-4 to TRBJ1-2; D remains ambiguous. Germline CDR1 is SGHNT and CDR2 is YYREEE (reference sequence). V lost 6 bases to trimming and J lost 0 bases, with 15 bases between them. The CDR3 runs 15 residues.